This is a list of T cell receptor beta chains from one sample in a study of beta chain features in type 1 diabetes. Here immunoSEQ multiplex PCR was the method, and the copy in TCRdb shows in-frame clones only, minus some. The sample lists about 620,000 clones, around 15% occurring once. The sample was naive CD4+ T cells from blood. Receptors originate from a man aged 18 to 30 in good health. Both conserved end residues are part of each CDR3. The D gene is left open where the match is weak. Some rows have no size entry. The others give once, few or many, or a class for an expanded clone.

v_call: TRBV2; clone_size: few; j_call: TRBJ1-2; cdr3_length: 13; d_call: NA; cdr3_nt: TGTGCCAGCAGTGTCAGGGAGAACTATGGCTACACCTTC; cdr3_aa: CASSVRENYGYTF
v_call: TRBV28; clone_size: few; j_call: TRBJ1-2; cdr3_length: 13; d_call: NA; cdr3_nt: TGTGCCAGCAGTTCGGACATAAACTATGGCTACACCTTC; cdr3_aa: CASSSDINYGYTF
v_call: TRBV7-9; clone_size: few; j_call: TRBJ1-2; cdr3_length: 13; d_call: NA; cdr3_nt: TGTGCCAGCAGCTTCGGGGTTAACTATGGCTACACCTTC; cdr3_aa: CASSFGVNYGYTF
v_call: TRBV7-9; clone_size: NA; j_call: TRBJ1-2; cdr3_length: 15; d_call: NA; cdr3_nt: TGTGCCAGCAGCTGGAATTGGGGGGCAATAGGTGGCTACACCTTC; cdr3_aa: CASSWNWGAIGGYTF
v_call: TRBV4-3; clone_size: many; j_call: TRBJ2-4; cdr3_length: 13; d_call: NA; cdr3_nt: TGCGCCAGCAGCCAAGATTATCGAAACATTCAGTACTTC; cdr3_aa: CASSQDYRNIQYF
v_call: TRBV9; clone_size: few; j_call: TRBJ1-1; cdr3_length: 15; d_call: NA; cdr3_nt: TGTGCCAGCAGCTCCACGACTGCAATGAACACTGAAGCTTTCTTT; cdr3_aa: CASSSTTAMNTEAFF
v_call: TRBV4-3; clone_size: NA; j_call: TRBJ2-1; cdr3_length: 15; d_call: NA; cdr3_nt: TGCGCCAGCAGCCAAGAGGGGCGGGGTTACAATGAGCAGTTCTTC; cdr3_aa: CASSQEGRGYNEQFF
v_call: TRBV4-1; clone_size: few; j_call: TRBJ2-7; cdr3_length: 12; d_call: NA; cdr3_nt: TGCGCCAGCAGCCAAGATAGCTACGAGCAGTACTTC; cdr3_aa: CASSQDSYEQYF
v_call: TRBV27; clone_size: NA; j_call: TRBJ1-2; cdr3_length: 16; d_call: NA; cdr3_nt: TGTGCCAGCAGTTTGGTAGGACAGCGGGGGGTATATGGCTACACCTTC; cdr3_aa: CASSLVGQRGVYGYTF
v_call: TRBV28; clone_size: few; j_call: TRBJ2-2; cdr3_length: 15; d_call: NA; cdr3_nt: TGTGCCAGCAGCACCCACTCCTTTAACACCGGGGAGCTGTTTTTT; cdr3_aa: CASSTHSFNTGELFF
v_call: TRBV30; clone_size: NA; j_call: TRBJ2-7; cdr3_length: 12; d_call: NA; cdr3_nt: TGTGCCTGGAAAGGTGGGGCCTACGAGCAGTACTTC; cdr3_aa: CAWKGGAYEQYF
v_call: TRBV25-1; clone_size: few; j_call: TRBJ2-7; cdr3_length: 14; d_call: NA; cdr3_nt: TGTGCCACTCGGACACCCCTCGGCCCCTACGAGCAGTACTTC; cdr3_aa: CATRTPLGPYEQYF
v_call: TRBV7-2; clone_size: few; j_call: TRBJ2-3; cdr3_length: 15; d_call: NA; cdr3_nt: TGTGCCAGCAGCTTAAGGTCTGTGCGGACAGATACGCAGTATTTT; cdr3_aa: CASSLRSVRTDTQYF
v_call: TRBV7-2; clone_size: few; j_call: TRBJ2-5; cdr3_length: 13; d_call: NA; cdr3_nt: TGTGCCAGCAGCTTAATCCGGAGTGAGACCCAGTACTTC; cdr3_aa: CASSLIRSETQYF
v_call: TRBV14; clone_size: few; j_call: TRBJ2-2; cdr3_length: 14; d_call: NA; cdr3_nt: TGTGCCAGCAGCCCGCACTTGAACACCGGGGAGCTGTTTTTT; cdr3_aa: CASSPHLNTGELFF
v_call: TRBV27; clone_size: few; j_call: TRBJ1-1; cdr3_length: 15; d_call: TRBD1; cdr3_nt: TGTGCCAGCAGTTCTACGGGACAGAAGAACACTGAAGCTTTCTTT; cdr3_aa: CASSSTGQKNTEAFF
v_call: TRBV9; clone_size: NA; j_call: TRBJ2-3; cdr3_length: 16; d_call: NA; cdr3_nt: TGTGCCAGCAGCGGTCGAGGGGACTGGAGGATGGATACGCAGTATTTT; cdr3_aa: CASSGRGDWRMDTQYF
v_call: TRBV5-1; clone_size: few; j_call: TRBJ2-6; cdr3_length: 20; d_call: NA; cdr3_nt: TGCGCCAGCAGCTTGGTTTGGATCGACAGGTCGGGTACTGGGGCCAACGTCCTGACTTTC; cdr3_aa: CASSLVWIDRSGTGANVLTF
v_call: TRBV4-3; clone_size: few; j_call: TRBJ1-2; cdr3_length: 16; d_call: TRBD1; cdr3_nt: TGCGCCAGCAGCCGAGATCAGGGGGCGAGTTTCTATGGCTACACCTTC; cdr3_aa: CASSRDQGASFYGYTF
v_call: TRBV18; clone_size: NA; j_call: TRBJ2-3; cdr3_length: 13; d_call: NA; cdr3_nt: TGTGCCAGCCACGCGGCAGACACAGATACGCAGTATTTT; cdr3_aa: CASHAADTDTQYF
v_call: TRBV29-1; clone_size: NA; j_call: TRBJ2-7; cdr3_length: 13; d_call: TRBD1; cdr3_nt: TGCAGCGTTGCCCGGGACAGGGTCTACGAGCAGTACTTC; cdr3_aa: CSVARDRVYEQYF
v_call: TRBV25-1; clone_size: few; j_call: TRBJ2-6; cdr3_length: 17; d_call: NA; cdr3_nt: TGTGCCAGCAGTGAATGGGAGGGGGCGGCTGGGGCCAACGTCCTGACTTTC; cdr3_aa: CASSEWEGAAGANVLTF
v_call: TRBV5-6; clone_size: few; j_call: TRBJ1-5; cdr3_length: 16; d_call: TRBD1; cdr3_nt: TGTGCCAGCAGCTTGTGGACAGGGCAAAGCAATCAGCCCCAGCATTTT; cdr3_aa: CASSLWTGQSNQPQHF
v_call: TRBV7-3; clone_size: few; j_call: TRBJ2-1; cdr3_length: 16; d_call: TRBD1; cdr3_nt: TGTGCCAGCAGCTTTAATCCGGGACAGGGGGCCAATGAGCAGTTCTTC; cdr3_aa: CASSFNPGQGANEQFF
v_call: TRBV18; clone_size: NA; j_call: TRBJ2-3; cdr3_length: 17; d_call: TRBD2; cdr3_nt: TGTGCCAGCTCACCACGGGAGATCGGGGGGAAGACAGATACGCAGTATTTT; cdr3_aa: CASSPREIGGKTDTQYF
v_call: TRBV27; clone_size: NA; j_call: TRBJ1-5; cdr3_length: 17; d_call: NA; cdr3_nt: TGTGCCAGCAGACCTAGGGTGCTCGCAGCTCGGTTTCAGCCCCAGCATTTT; cdr3_aa: CASRPRVLAARFQPQHF
v_call: TRBV7-3; clone_size: NA; j_call: TRBJ2-1; cdr3_length: 14; d_call: NA; cdr3_nt: TGTGCCAGCAGCTTATATGGGCACGACAATGAGCAGTTCTTC; cdr3_aa: CASSLYGHDNEQFF
v_call: TRBV7-9; clone_size: NA; j_call: TRBJ1-5; cdr3_length: 15; d_call: NA; cdr3_nt: TGTGCCAGCAGCTTAGGGGGGGTGAGCAATCAGCCCCAGCATTTT; cdr3_aa: CASSLGGVSNQPQHF
v_call: TRBV9; clone_size: NA; j_call: TRBJ1-2; cdr3_length: 17; d_call: TRBD1; cdr3_nt: TGTGCCAGCAGCGTAGTTGACAGGGGGTGCTCTAACTATGGCTACACCTTC; cdr3_aa: CASSVVDRGCSNYGYTF
v_call: TRBV9; clone_size: NA; j_call: TRBJ2-5; cdr3_length: 13; d_call: NA; cdr3_nt: TGTGCCAGCAGCGGCGGACTGGGGGAGACCCAGTACTTC; cdr3_aa: CASSGGLGETQYF
v_call: TRBV19; clone_size: NA; j_call: TRBJ1-1; cdr3_length: 14; d_call: NA; cdr3_nt: TGTGCCAGTAGTTCCAGAGGCCGTGGCACTGAAGCTTTCTTT; cdr3_aa: CASSSRGRGTEAFF
v_call: TRBV7-2; clone_size: NA; j_call: TRBJ1-2; cdr3_length: 13; d_call: NA; cdr3_nt: TGTGCCAGCAGCTTAAACAGGGACTATGGCTACACCTTC; cdr3_aa: CASSLNRDYGYTF
v_call: TRBV4-3; clone_size: NA; j_call: TRBJ1-2; cdr3_length: 15; d_call: NA; cdr3_nt: TGCGCCAGCAGCCAAGCGGACACGTTCAACTATGGCTACACCTTC; cdr3_aa: CASSQADTFNYGYTF
v_call: TRBV9; clone_size: few; j_call: TRBJ2-1; cdr3_length: 16; d_call: NA; cdr3_nt: TGTGCCAGCAGCGGGCGGGGCCTGAGGGGGCTAGGTGAGCAGTTCTTC; cdr3_aa: CASSGRGLRGLGEQFF
v_call: TRBV27; clone_size: few; j_call: TRBJ2-5; cdr3_length: 16; d_call: NA; cdr3_nt: TGTGCCAGCAGTTTGTTGGGGACGGGCCTCGGAGAGACCCAGTACTTC; cdr3_aa: CASSLLGTGLGETQYF
v_call: TRBV18; clone_size: NA; j_call: TRBJ1-5; cdr3_length: 14; d_call: NA; cdr3_nt: TGTGCCAGCTCACCCCGGGACAATAATCAGCCCCAGCATTTT; cdr3_aa: CASSPRDNNQPQHF